The 9 T cell receptor beta chains below all came from one sample that was sequenced in a study of cytomegalovirus exposure and HLA in healthy donors. PCR primers comprised 60 Vbeta and 13 Jbeta primers. Method: immunoSEQ multiplex PCR; TCRdb's copy keeps in-frame clones and lacks some. This table has about 130,000 clones, 80% to 90% appearing once. Sequencing was done on a sample of PBMCs. These receptors came from a woman aged 25 to 45 in good health and CMV-seronegative.

The chain uses TRBV4-3 and TRBJ2-2; the D gene is possibly TRBD2 (6 bases). Germline CDR1 reads LGHNA; CDR2 reads YSLEER. The ends were cut back, 1 base at V and 5 bases at J, with 26 bases in the middle. The CDR3 consists of 20 residues. The CDR3 here is CASSQVWVGGTSGGTGELFF. In nucleotides, the CDR3 is TGCGCCAGCAGCCAAGTGTGGGTCGGGGGAACATCAGGAGGAACCGGGGAGCTGTTTTTT.

This clone occurred a few times. The gene calls are TRBV7-9 and TRBJ1-4; 11 nucleotides match TRBD1. Germline CDR1 is SEHNR and CDR2 is FQNEAQ (reference sequence). The V and J ends lost 1 base and 8 bases, in that order; junction bases with no gene match: 12. The length of the CDR3 is 18 residues. The CDR3 reads CASSLEGQDRGRQEKLFF. CDR3 nucleotide sequence: TGTGCCAGCAGCTTAGAAGGGCAGGACAGGGGGCGACAGGAAAAACTGTTTTTT.

This chain joins TRBV10-3 and TRBJ2-5; 13 nucleotides match TRBD2. Germline-derived CDR1 and CDR2 are ENHRY and SYGVKD. CDR3 size: 15 residues. The ends lost 4 bases at V and 1 base at J; junction bases unmatched: 0. CDR3 sequence reads: CAISGLAGGQETQYF. DNA for the CDR3: TGTGCCATCAGTGGACTAGCGGGGGGCCAAGAGACCCAGTACTTC.

The chain carries TRBV6-9 and TRBJ1-2; a weak D match, TRBD1 (6 bases). Germline V gene sequence: CDR1 MNHGY, CDR2 SVAAGI. There are 16 residues in the CDR3. Between the trimmed V and J ends, which lost 5 bases and 2 bases, there was a span of 18 bases. Written as DNA, the CDR3 is TGTGCCAGCAGTAAGAGCTACAGGGTAGAAAACTATGGCTACACCTTC. This codes for CASSKSYRVENYGYTF.

The chain joins TRBV28 to TRBJ1-6; D remains ambiguous. The V and J ends lost 2 bases and 5 bases respectively, with 7 bases between them. The CDR3 runs 14 residues. The germline gives CDR1 MDHEN, CDR2 SYDVKM. CDR3: CASSLVEDNSPLHF. CDR3 sequence (DNA): TGTGCCAGCAGTTTAGTTGAGGATAATTCACCCCTCCACTTT. Full variable domain (rest looked up from reference TRBV28 and TRBJ1-6): DVKVTQSSRYLVKRTGEKVFLECVQDMDHENMFWYRQDPGLGLRLIYFSYDVKMKEKGDIPEGYSVSREKKERFSLILESASTNQTSMYLCASSLVEDNSPLHFGNGTRLTVT.

The chain uses TRBV7-8 and TRBJ1-6; tentatively, D is TRBD1 (6 bases). CDR1 and CDR2 (germline): SGHVS, FQNEAQ. Trimming removed 5 bases from V and 7 bases from J, with 15 bases in between. CDR3 length: 15 residues. CDR3 sequence reads: CASSRRQAANSPLHF. The CDR3 DNA follows: TGTGCCAGCAGCCGTAGACAGGCAGCGAATTCACCCCTCCACTTT. The entire variable domain, with the rest obtained from reference TRBV7-8 and TRBJ1-6, is as follows: GAGVSQSPRYKVAKRGQDVALRCDPISGHVSLFWYQQALGQGPEFLTYFQNEAQLDKSGLPSDRFFAERPEGSVSTLKIQRTQQEDSAVYLCASSRRQAANSPLHFGNGTRLTVT.

Details on this clone: At one end, the junction sequence differs from germline, possibly due to a read error. This sequence joins TRBV7-7 and TRBJ2-3; no clear D gene. Germline V gene sequence: CDR1 SSHAT, CDR2 FNYEAQ (reference sequence). This CDR3 has 15 residues. CDR3 DNA: TGTGCTAGCAGCCCGCGCGGCGCGGCCACAGATACGCAGTATTTT. Protein product: CASSPRGAATDTQYF.

This clone was detected a few times. The chain recombines TRBV2 with TRBJ1-3; possibly TRBD1 for D (6 bases). V lost 6 bases to trimming and J lost 0 bases, with 12 bases between them. Germline assignment: CDR1 SNHLY and CDR2 FYNNEI. The CDR3 loop spans 15 amino acids. The CDR3 DNA is TGTGCCAGCAGCCTGACAGGCGCCTCTGGAAACACCATATATTTT. Translating gives CASSLTGASGNTIYF.

This chain uses TRBV5-1 with TRBJ1-4; 7 bases are a match to TRBD1. With V trimmed by 0 bases and J by 8 bases, 7 bases remained unmatched. Germline values: CDR1 SGHRS, CDR2 YFSETQ. The CDR3 spans 15 residues. The CDR3 sequence: CASSLGIQGNEKLFF. The CDR3, as DNA: TGCGCCAGCAGCTTGGGCATACAGGGGAACGAAAAACTGTTTTTT. Together with reference TRBV5-1 and TRBJ1-4, the CDR3 gives the full variable domain: KAGVTQTPRYLIKTRGQQVTLSCSPISGHRSVSWYQQTPGQGLQFLFEYFSETQRNKGNFPGRFSGRQFSNSRSEMNVSTLELGDSALYLCASSLGIQGNEKLFFGSGTQLSVL.